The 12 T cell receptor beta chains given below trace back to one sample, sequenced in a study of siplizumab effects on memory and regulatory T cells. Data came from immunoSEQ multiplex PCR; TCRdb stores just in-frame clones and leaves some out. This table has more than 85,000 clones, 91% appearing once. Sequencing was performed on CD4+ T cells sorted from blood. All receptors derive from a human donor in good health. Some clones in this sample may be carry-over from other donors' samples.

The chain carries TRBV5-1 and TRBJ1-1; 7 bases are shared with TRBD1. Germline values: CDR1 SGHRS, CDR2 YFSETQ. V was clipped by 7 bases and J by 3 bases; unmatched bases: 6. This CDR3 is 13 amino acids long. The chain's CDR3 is CASAQGMDTEAFF. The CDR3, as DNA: TGCGCCAGCGCACAGGGGATGGACACTGAAGCTTTCTTT.

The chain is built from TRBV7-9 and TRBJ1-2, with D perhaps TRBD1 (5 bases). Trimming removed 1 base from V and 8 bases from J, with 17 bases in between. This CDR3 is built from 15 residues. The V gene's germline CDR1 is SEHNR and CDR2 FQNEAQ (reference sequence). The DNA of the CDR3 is TGTGCCAGCAGCTTAGGGGGATCGAGGGGCGAAGGCTACACCTTC. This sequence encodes CASSLGGSRGEGYTF.

The CDR3 bases are TGTGCCAGCAGCGTAGATCTGGGGAACAAAGAGACCCAGTACTTC. This sequence encodes CASSVDLGNKETQYF. The chain carries TRBV9 and TRBJ2-5; D remains ambiguous. The germline V gene has CDR1 SGDLS and CDR2 YYNGEE. Trimming cost V 0 bases and J 3 bases, with 12 bases left between them. This CDR3 has 15 residues.

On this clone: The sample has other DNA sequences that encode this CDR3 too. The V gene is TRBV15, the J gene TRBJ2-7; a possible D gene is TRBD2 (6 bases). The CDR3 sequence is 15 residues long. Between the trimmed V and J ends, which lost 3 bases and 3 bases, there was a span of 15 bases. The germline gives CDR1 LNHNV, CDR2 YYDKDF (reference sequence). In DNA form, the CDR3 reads TGTGCCACCAGCAGGGGAGGTCTAGCTAGCTACGAGCAGTACTTC. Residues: CATSRGGLASYEQYF.

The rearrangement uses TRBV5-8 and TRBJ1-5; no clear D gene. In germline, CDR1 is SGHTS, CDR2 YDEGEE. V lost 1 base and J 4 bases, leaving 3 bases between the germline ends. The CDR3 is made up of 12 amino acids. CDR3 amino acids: CASSLFNQPQHF. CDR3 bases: TGTGCCAGCAGCTTGTTTAATCAGCCCCAGCATTTT.

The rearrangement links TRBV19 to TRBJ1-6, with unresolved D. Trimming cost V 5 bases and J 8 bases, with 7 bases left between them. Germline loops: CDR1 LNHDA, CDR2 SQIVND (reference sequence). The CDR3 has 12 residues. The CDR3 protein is CASSPPDSPLHF. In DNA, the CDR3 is TGTGCCAGTAGTCCCCCGGATTCACCCCTCCACTTT.

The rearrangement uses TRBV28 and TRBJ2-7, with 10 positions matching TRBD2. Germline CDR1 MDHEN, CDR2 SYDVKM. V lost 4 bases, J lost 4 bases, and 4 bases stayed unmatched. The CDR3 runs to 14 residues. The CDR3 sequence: CASSSSGRGYEQYF. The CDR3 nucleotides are TGTGCCAGCAGTTCCAGCGGGAGGGGTTACGAGCAGTACTTC.

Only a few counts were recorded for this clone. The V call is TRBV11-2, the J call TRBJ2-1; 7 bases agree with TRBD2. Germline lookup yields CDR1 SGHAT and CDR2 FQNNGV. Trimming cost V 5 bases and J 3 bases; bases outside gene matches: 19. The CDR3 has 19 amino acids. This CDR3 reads CASSNKITRRGGSYNEQFF. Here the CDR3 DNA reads TGTGCCAGCAGCAATAAAATTACCCGGCGGGGCGGGAGCTACAATGAGCAGTTCTTC.

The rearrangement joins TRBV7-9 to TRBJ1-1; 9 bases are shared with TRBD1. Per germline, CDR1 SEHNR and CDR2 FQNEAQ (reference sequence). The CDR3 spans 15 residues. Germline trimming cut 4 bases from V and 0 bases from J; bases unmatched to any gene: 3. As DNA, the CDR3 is TGTGCCAGCAGCTGGACAGGGGCACTGAACACTGAAGCTTTCTTT. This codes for CASSWTGALNTEAFF.

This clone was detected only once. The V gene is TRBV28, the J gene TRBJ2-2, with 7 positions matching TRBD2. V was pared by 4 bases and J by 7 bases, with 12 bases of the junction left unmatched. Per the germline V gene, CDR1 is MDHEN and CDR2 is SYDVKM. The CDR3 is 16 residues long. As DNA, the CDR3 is TGTGCCAGCAGTTCCGACAGCCTAGCGGCCGGCGGGGAGCTGTTTTTT. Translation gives CASSSDSLAAGGELFF.

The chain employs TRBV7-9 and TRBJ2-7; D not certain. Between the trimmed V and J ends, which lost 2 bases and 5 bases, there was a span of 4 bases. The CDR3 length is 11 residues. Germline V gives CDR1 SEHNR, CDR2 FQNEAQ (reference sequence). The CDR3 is CASSLYDEQYF. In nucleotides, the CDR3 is TGTGCCAGCAGCTTATATGACGAGCAGTACTTC.

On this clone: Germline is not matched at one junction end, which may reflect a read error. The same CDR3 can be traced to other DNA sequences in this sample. CDR3 nucleotide sequence: TGCGCCAGCAGCCAGTCCTACAGGGGGCGGACTGAGGCTTTCTTT. It yields the protein CASSQSYRGRTEAFF. The genes are TRBV4-1 and TRBJ1-1, with 9 bases aligning to TRBD1. The germline CDR1 and CDR2 sequences are MGHRA and YSYEKL. This CDR3 has 15 amino acids.